This record concerns one TCR beta chain sequence. The data are from a study of blood T cell repertoires in COVID-19. Looking at the study overall: PBMCs, B-cell-depleted T cells, or T cells were the source of the cDNA or gDNA that made up the material.

Repertoires were generated with immunoSEQ multiplex PCR, while TCRdb's copy carries only in-frame clones and drops some. The data show approximately 450,000 clones, around 90% seen once. Germline V CDR1 and CDR2: KGHSH, LQKENI. This CDR3 is built from 15 residues. The V segment lost 0 bases and the J segment 5 bases; nucleotides outside the gene matches: 4. The TCR comes from a woman aged 18 to 35 with acute COVID-19. Sequencing used PBMCs or T cells enriched from blood (not recorded which). This chain joins TRBV18 and TRBJ2-7; 10 positions match TRBD1. The CDR3 is CASSPPGTGVNEQYF. Written as DNA, the CDR3 is TGTGCCAGCTCACCACCCGGGACAGGGGTCAACGAGCAGTACTTC.